These 20 T cell receptor beta chains came from one sample sequenced in a study of T-cell reconstitution after alpha-beta-depleted transplantation in children listed by TCRdb under 2016. This specimen's treatment or condition label, interpreted: allogeneic hematopoietic cell transplantation with graft depleted of TCRalphabeta T cells and CD19 B cells. Library prep was done by PCR. The data were produced on an Illumina HiSeq 2500. TCR library preparation used molecular barcoding, with unique molecular identifiers applied to normalize quantification of the TCRbeta repertoire. Using fastp trimming at Q25 and MiXCR clonotype assembly, TCRdb reanalyzed the public sequencing data and kept in-frame beta chains. Records with the same CDR3 protein are collapsed into one entry carrying the most frequent genes and DNA. This sample gives a few hundred thousand distinct CDR3 sequences in total; 25% to 30% of them show up just once. Around 36% of the sample is held by the ten biggest clonotypes.

The source material was PBMCs, sampled before TCRalphabeta/CD19-depleted stem cell transplant. The receptors were sampled from a boy in the first two years of life with Wiskott-Aldrich syndrome, due to receive a stem cell transplant.

This chain uses TRBV5-1 with TRBJ2-7; no clear D gene. The CDR3 is 14 amino acids. Trimming removed 0 bases at V and 2 bases at J, with 9 bases between. Per germline, CDR1 SGHRS and CDR2 YFSETQ. CDR3 loop: CASSLEGRTYEQYF. The CDR3 nucleotides are TGCGCCAGCAGCTTGGAGGGAAGGACCTACGAGCAGTACTTC.

The gene calls are TRBV30 and TRBJ2-1; D possibly corresponds to TRBD2 (5 bases). Germline CDR1 and CDR2: GTSNPN and SVGIG (reference sequence). V shed 7 bases and J shed 4 bases, with 14 bases lying between them. The CDR3 is 13 amino acids. The CDR3 nucleotides read TGTGCCTCGAGAACGGGAAGGTACAATGAGCAGTTCTTC. This translates into CASRTGRYNEQFF.

This chain joins TRBV9 and TRBJ1-1; D is perhaps TRBD1 (6 bases). The CDR3 is 14 amino acids. Germline V gene sequence: CDR1 SGDLS, CDR2 YYNGEE. V shed 4 bases and J shed 5 bases, with 15 bases lying between them. The chain's CDR3 is CASSLGTTRTEAFF. Here the CDR3 DNA reads TGTGCCAGCAGCCTCGGGACAACCCGAACTGAAGCTTTCTTT.

V gene TRBV4-1 combines with J gene TRBJ2-1; TRBD2 agrees at 9 bases. There are 15 residues in the CDR3. Per the germline V gene, CDR1 is MGHRA and CDR2 is YSYEKL. The trim removed 3 bases at V and 7 bases at J, leaving 7 bases unmatched. CDR3 region: CASSQPGLAMNEQFF. The CDR3 DNA sequence: TGCGCCAGCAGCCAGCCGGGACTAGCTATGAATGAGCAGTTCTTC.

V gene TRBV27 combines with J gene TRBJ2-5; 7 positions match TRBD1. The V and J ends lost 3 bases and 1 base, in that order; junction bases with no gene match: 11. The CDR3 is 17 residues long. CDR1 and CDR2 (germline): MNHEY, SMNVEV (reference sequence). The chain's CDR3 is CASSFRQGVLFQETQYF. The CDR3 DNA reads TGTGCCAGCAGTTTCCGACAGGGAGTCTTATTCCAAGAGACCCAGTACTTC.

The J gene is TRBJ2-1, the V gene TRBV5-1; 7 bases are a match to TRBD2. The CDR3 is 14 amino acids. Trimming removed 4 bases from V and 12 bases from J; junction bases left unmatched: 13. Germline V gene data show CDR1 as SGHRS and CDR2 as YFSETQ. CDR3 in DNA: TGCGCCAGCAGCCTAGGTGCTAGCGGAGACCCGCAGTTCTTC. Amino acid sequence: CASSLGASGDPQFF.

This clonotype has only a few counts. The chain combines TRBV27 with TRBJ2-5, with 10 bases fitting TRBD2. Trimming took 6 bases from V and 9 from J; bases not matched to a gene: 13. This CDR3 contains 15 residues. Germline V lookup: CDR1 MNHEY, CDR2 SMNVEV (reference sequence). The CDR3 sequence is CASSFTSGAPGAQYF. The DNA of the CDR3 is TGTGCCAGCAGCTTTACTAGCGGGGCCCCAGGGGCCCAGTACTTC.

J is TRBJ2-5 and V is TRBV19, with 9 bases fitting TRBD1. V trimming: 10 bases; J trimming: 0 bases; junction bases outside the gene matches: 6. The CDR3 has 14 residues. Germline CDR1 is LNHDA and CDR2 is SQIVND (reference sequence). This CDR3 is CATGTGSHQETQYF. The CDR3 DNA follows: TGTGCCACCGGGACAGGGAGCCACCAAGAGACCCAGTACTTC.

This rearrangement joins TRBV5-1 to TRBJ2-1; 8 nucleotides agree with TRBD1. Germline assignment: CDR1 SGHRS and CDR2 YFSETQ. The CDR3 extends over 15 amino acids. V dropped 2 bases and J dropped 4; count of bases not matched to a gene: 5. CDR3 loop: CASSFRQGTYNEQFF. In DNA, the CDR3 is TGCGCCAGCAGCTTTAGACAGGGGACTTACAATGAGCAGTTCTTC.

This chain uses TRBV7-2 with TRBJ1-2, with TRBD1 as a possible D gene (5 bases). V lost 5 bases, J lost 13 bases, and 20 bases lay in between. The CDR3 totals 13 residues. Per the germline V gene, CDR1 is SGHTA and CDR2 is FQGNSA. CDR3 amino acids: CASSSRGGASATF. CDR3 in DNA: TGTGCCAGCAGCAGTAGGGGCGGGGCCTCTGCCACCTTC.

V gene TRBV9 combines with J gene TRBJ1-4; D remains unclear. CDR1 is SGDLS, CDR2 YYNGEE, per germline. Trimming pared 0 bases from V and 6 bases from J, leaving 9 bases between. CDR3 length: 14 residues. The CDR3 loop reads CASSVDQRHEKLFF. For the CDR3, the DNA is TGTGCCAGCAGCGTAGATCAGAGACATGAAAAACTGTTTTTT.

This clonotype appeared a few times. The rearrangement uses TRBV20-1 and TRBJ2-7; 11 nucleotides line up with TRBD1. Germline trimming cut 6 bases from V and 5 bases from J; bases unmatched to any gene: 6. The germline V gene has CDR1 DFQATT and CDR2 SNEGSKA (reference sequence). The CDR3 has 13 residues. Here the CDR3 reads CSAQGTGGHEQYF. CDR3 DNA: TGCAGTGCCCAGGGGACAGGGGGACACGAGCAGTACTTC.

V usage is TRBV29-1 and J usage is TRBJ2-1, with 10 bases matching TRBD1. V was clipped by 4 bases and J by 5 bases; unmatched bases: 5. Germline-derived CDR1 and CDR2 are SQVTM and ANQGSEA. There are 14 residues in the CDR3. CDR3 bases: TGCAGCGTTGGGGGGGACAGGGGTCACAATGAGCAGTTCTTC. Protein sequence: CSVGGDRGHNEQFF.

The chain recombines TRBV6-8 with TRBJ2-3, with 12 bases identical to TRBD2. This CDR3 region has 18 residues. CDR1 is MNHGY and CDR2 is SAAAGT in the germline V gene. V lost 3 bases to trimming and J lost 5 bases; unmatched junction nucleotides: 12. The CDR3 is CASSYDLRLAGVVDTQYF. In DNA form, the CDR3 reads TGTGCCAGCAGTTATGATCTTAGACTAGCGGGAGTGGTAGATACGCAGTATTTT.

The CDR3 is CASSRTGVDTQYF. The CDR3 DNA is TGTGCCAGCAGTCGGACAGGGGTAGATACGCAGTATTTT. The chain employs TRBV12-3 or TRBV12-4 and TRBJ2-3; 9 positions match TRBD1. With 5 bases clipped from V and 5 bases from J, the junction kept 2 bases outside the gene matches. The CDR3 is made up of 13 amino acids.

This clonotype was observed a handful of times. The CDR3 loop reads CASSPGRAEQYF. The CDR3 coding sequence is TGCGCCAGCAGCCCCGGGCGGGCCGAGCAGTACTTC. The rearrangement links TRBV5-1 to TRBJ2-7, with D possibly TRBD2 on 5 matching bases. From germline, CDR1 is SGHRS and CDR2 YFSETQ. This CDR3 region has 12 residues. Deletions cut 4 bases from V and 6 bases from J, with 11 bases between.

Remarks on this clonotype: Germline is not matched at one junction end, which may reflect a read error. V and J are TRBV5-1 and TRBJ2-7; 7 positions match TRBD2. Germline V gene data show CDR1 as SGHRS and CDR2 as YFSETQ. There are 13 residues in the CDR3. The CDR3 coding sequence is TGCGCCAGCAGCTTGGTAAGGGACTACGAGCACTACTTC. It is translated as CASSLVRDYEHYF.

The chain combines TRBV5-1 with TRBJ2-7, with a possible D match to TRBD2 (6 bases). The length of the CDR3 is 15 residues. In germline, CDR1 is SGHRS, CDR2 YFSETQ. Trimming pared 3 bases from V and 2 bases from J, leaving 15 bases between. CDR3: CASSSRGAMTYEQYF. The CDR3 DNA reads TGCGCCAGCAGCTCTCGCGGGGCGATGACCTACGAGCAGTACTTC. The entire variable domain, with the rest obtained from reference TRBV5-1 and TRBJ2-7, is as follows: KAGVTQTPRYLIKTRGQQVTLSCSPISGHRSVSWYQQTPGQGLQFLFEYFSETQRNKGNFPGRFSGRQFSNSRSEMNVSTLELGDSALYLCASSSRGAMTYEQYFGPGTRLTVT.

This clonotype was recorded a few times. This sequence joins TRBV5-1 and TRBJ2-7; possibly TRBD2 for D (5 bases). Germline CDR1 reads SGHRS; CDR2 reads YFSETQ. With 0 bases removed from V and 6 bases from J, the gap between germline ends came to 10 bases. There are 13 residues in the CDR3. The chain's CDR3 is CASSLELEGEQYF. CDR3 coding DNA: TGCGCCAGCAGCTTGGAACTAGAAGGCGAGCAGTACTTC.

This clonotype occurred a few times. The chain couples TRBV5-1 to TRBJ2-1; perhaps TRBD2 as D (5 bases). This CDR3 spans 15 amino acids. Between the trimmed V and J ends, which lost 9 bases and 0 bases, there was a span of 16 bases. From germline, CDR1 is SGHRS and CDR2 YFSETQ. CDR3 sequence (DNA): TGCGCCACCTCCTTCCAGCGGAGCTCCTACAATGAGCAGTTCTTC. Translation: CATSFQRSSYNEQFF.